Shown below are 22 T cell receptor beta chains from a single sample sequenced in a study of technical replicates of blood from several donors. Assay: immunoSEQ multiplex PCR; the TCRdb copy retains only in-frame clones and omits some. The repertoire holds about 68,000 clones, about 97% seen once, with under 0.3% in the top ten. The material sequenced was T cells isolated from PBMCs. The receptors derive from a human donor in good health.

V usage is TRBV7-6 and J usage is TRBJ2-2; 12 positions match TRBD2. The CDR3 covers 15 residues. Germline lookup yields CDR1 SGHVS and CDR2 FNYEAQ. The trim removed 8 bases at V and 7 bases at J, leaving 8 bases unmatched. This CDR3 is CASRRLAGEIGELFF. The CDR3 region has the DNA TGTGCCAGCCGTAGACTAGCGGGAGAAATCGGGGAGCTGTTTTTT.

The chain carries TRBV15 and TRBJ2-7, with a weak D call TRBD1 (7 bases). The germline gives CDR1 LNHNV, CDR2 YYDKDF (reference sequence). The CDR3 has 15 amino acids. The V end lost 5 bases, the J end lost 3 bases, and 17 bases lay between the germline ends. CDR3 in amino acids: CATSYTTGDFYEQYF. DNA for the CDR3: TGTGCCACCAGCTATACTACAGGGGACTTCTACGAGCAGTACTTC.

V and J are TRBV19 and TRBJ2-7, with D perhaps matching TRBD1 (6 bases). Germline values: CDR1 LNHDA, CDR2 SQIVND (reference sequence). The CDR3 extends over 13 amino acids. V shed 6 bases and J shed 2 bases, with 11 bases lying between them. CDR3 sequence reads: CASSLSGAYEQYF. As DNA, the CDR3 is TGTGCCAGTAGCCTCTCAGGGGCCTACGAGCAGTACTTC.

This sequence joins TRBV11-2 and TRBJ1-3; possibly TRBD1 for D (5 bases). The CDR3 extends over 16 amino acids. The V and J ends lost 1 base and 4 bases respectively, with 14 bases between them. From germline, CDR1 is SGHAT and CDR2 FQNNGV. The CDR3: CASSLAPGGGGNTIYF. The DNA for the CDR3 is TGTGCCAGCAGCTTAGCCCCGGGGGGAGGAGGAAACACCATATATTTT.

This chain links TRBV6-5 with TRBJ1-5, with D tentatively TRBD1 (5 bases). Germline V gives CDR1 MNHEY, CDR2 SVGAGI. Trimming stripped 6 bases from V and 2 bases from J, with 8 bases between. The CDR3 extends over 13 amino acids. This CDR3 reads CASSKGGNQPQHF. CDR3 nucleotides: TGTGCCAGCAGCAAAGGGGGCAATCAGCCCCAGCATTTT.

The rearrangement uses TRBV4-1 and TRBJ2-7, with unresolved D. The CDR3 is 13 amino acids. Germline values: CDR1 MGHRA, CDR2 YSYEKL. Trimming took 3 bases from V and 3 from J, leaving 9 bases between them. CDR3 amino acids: CASSQITVYEQYF. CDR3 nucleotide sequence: TGCGCCAGCAGCCAGATCACTGTCTACGAGCAGTACTTC.

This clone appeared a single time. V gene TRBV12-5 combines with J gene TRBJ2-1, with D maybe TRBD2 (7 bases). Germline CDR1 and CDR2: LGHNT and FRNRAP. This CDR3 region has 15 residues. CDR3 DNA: TGTGCCTCCTTAGGGGGGAGGGAATCCTACAATGAGCAGTTCTTC. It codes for CASLGGRESYNEQFF. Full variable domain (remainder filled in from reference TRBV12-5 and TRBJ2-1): DARVTQTPRHKVTEMGQEVTMRCQPILGHNTVFWYRQTMMQGLELLAYFRNRAPLDDSGMPKDRFSAEMPDATLATLKIQPSEPRDSAVYFCASLGGRESYNEQFFGPGTRLTVL.

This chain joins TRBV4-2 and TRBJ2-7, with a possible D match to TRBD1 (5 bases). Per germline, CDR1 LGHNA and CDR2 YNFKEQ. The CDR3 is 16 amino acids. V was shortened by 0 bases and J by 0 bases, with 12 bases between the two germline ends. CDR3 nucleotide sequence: TGTGCCAGCAGCCAAGATCCTGACAGAAACTCCTACGAGCAGTACTTC. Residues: CASSQDPDRNSYEQYF.

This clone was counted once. The CDR3: CASSLRTADTEAFF. The CDR3 DNA follows: TGTGCCAGCAGCTTACGGACAGCCGACACTGAAGCTTTCTTT. V gene TRBV7-8 combines with J gene TRBJ1-1, with D possibly matching TRBD1 (6 bases). The V gene lost 2 bases and the J gene lost 3 bases, with 10 bases spanning the gap. Germline V lookup: CDR1 SGHVS, CDR2 FQNEAQ. The CDR3 is 14 amino acids. The full variable domain, completed using reference TRBV7-8 and TRBJ1-1, is GAGVSQSPRYKVAKRGQDVALRCDPISGHVSLFWYQQALGQGPEFLTYFQNEAQLDKSGLPSDRFFAERPEGSVSTLKIQRTQQEDSAVYLCASSLRTADTEAFFGQGTRLTVV.

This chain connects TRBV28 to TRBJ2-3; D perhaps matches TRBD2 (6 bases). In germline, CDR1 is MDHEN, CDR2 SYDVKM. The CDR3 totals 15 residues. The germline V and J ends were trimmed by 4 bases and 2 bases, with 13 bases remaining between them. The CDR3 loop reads CASSYAGPTTDTQYF. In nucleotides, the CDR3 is TGTGCCAGCAGTTACGCGGGGCCCACCACAGATACGCAGTATTTT.

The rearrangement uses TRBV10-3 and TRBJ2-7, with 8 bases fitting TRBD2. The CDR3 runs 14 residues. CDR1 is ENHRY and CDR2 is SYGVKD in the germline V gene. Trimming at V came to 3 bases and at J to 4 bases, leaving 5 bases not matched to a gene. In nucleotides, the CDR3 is TGTGCCATCAGTGAAGGCGGGAGGATATACGAGCAGTACTTC. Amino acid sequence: CAISEGGRIYEQYF.

CDR3 residues: CASSLLGLADYEQYF. In DNA form, the CDR3 reads TGTGCCAGCAGCTTACTAGGCCTAGCGGACTACGAGCAGTACTTC. The chain links TRBV7-9 to TRBJ2-7; 7 nucleotides line up with TRBD2. This CDR3 region has 15 residues. Germline V lookup: CDR1 SEHNR, CDR2 FQNEAQ (reference sequence). J gave up 3 bases and V 2 bases, and 7 bases lay outside the gene matches.

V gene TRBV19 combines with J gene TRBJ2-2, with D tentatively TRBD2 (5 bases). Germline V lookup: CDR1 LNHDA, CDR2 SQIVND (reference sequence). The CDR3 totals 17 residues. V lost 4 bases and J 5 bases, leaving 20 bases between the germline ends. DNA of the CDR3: TGTGCCAGTAGTAGGCGGGTCGACGCCGCGTGGACCGGGGAGCTGTTTTTT. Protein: CASSRRVDAAWTGELFF.

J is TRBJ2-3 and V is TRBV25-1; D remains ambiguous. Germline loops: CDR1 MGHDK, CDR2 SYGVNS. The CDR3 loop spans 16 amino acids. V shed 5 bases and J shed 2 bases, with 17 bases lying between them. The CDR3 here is CASSRTLTSDTDTQYF. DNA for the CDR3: TGTGCCAGCAGTCGCACTCTCACCTCCGACACAGATACGCAGTATTTT.

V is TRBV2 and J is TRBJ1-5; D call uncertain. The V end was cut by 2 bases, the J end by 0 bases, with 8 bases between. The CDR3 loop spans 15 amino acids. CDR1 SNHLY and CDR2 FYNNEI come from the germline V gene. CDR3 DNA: TGTGCCAGCAGTGAATTGCAGGTTAGCAATCAGCCCCAGCATTTT. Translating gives CASSELQVSNQPQHF.

The CDR3 protein is CASSQEASGIYTGELFF. The CDR3 nucleotides are TGTGCCAGCAGCCAAGAGGCTAGCGGGATTTACACCGGGGAGCTGTTTTTT. The V gene is TRBV4-2, the J gene TRBJ2-2; 9 bases are a match to TRBD2. Germline CDR1 reads LGHNA; CDR2 reads YNFKEQ. This CDR3 comprises 17 residues. Trimming at V came to 0 bases and at J to 3 bases, leaving 5 bases not matched to a gene.

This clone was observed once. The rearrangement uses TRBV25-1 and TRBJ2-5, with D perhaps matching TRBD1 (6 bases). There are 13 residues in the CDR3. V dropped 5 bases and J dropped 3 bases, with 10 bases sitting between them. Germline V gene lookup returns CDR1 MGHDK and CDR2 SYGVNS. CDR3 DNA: TGTGCCAGCAGTATAGGGGGAGAAGAGACCCAGTACTTC. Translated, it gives CASSIGGEETQYF. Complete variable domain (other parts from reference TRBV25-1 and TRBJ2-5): EADIYQTPRYLVIGTGKKITLECSQTMGHDKMYWYQQDPGMELHLIHYSYGVNSTEKGDLSSESTVSRIRTEHFPLTLESARPSHTSQYLCASSIGGEETQYFGPGTRLLVL.

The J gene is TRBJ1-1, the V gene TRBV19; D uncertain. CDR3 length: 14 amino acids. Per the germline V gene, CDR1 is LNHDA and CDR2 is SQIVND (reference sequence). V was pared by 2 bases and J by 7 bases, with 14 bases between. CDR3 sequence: CASSISAGSFEAFF. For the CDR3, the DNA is TGTGCCAGTAGTATAAGTGCGGGTTCCTTTGAAGCTTTCTTT.

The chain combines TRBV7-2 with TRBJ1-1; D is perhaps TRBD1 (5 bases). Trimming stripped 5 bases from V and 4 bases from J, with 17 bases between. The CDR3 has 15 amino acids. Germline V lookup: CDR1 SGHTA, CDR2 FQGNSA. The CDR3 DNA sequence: TGTGCCAGCAGCCTGACAGCCGGGTCGGGCACTGAAGCTTTCTTT. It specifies CASSLTAGSGTEAFF. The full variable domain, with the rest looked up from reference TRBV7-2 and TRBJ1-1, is GAGVSQSPSNKVTEKGKDVELRCDPISGHTALYWYRQSLGQGLEFLIYFQGNSAPDKSGLPSDRFSAERTGGSVSTLTIQRTQQEDSAVYLCASSLTAGSGTEAFFGQGTRLTVV.

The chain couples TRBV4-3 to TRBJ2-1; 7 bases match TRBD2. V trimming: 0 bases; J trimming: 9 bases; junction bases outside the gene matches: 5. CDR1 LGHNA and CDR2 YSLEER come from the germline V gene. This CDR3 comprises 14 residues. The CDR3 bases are TGCGCCAGCAGCCAAGATAGGAGGGAGGGTGAGCAGTTCTTC. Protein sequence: CASSQDRREGEQFF.

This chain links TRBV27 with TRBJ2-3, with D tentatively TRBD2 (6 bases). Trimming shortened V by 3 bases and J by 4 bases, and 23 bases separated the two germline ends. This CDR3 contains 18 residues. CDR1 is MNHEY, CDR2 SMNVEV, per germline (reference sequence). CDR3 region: CASSFRAIGGRGADTQYF. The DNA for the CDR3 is TGTGCCAGCAGTTTCAGGGCAATCGGGGGAAGAGGGGCAGATACGCAGTATTTT.

CDR3 nucleotide sequence: TGCAGCGTTGGGGGCCCGAATGAGCAGTTCTTC. Its protein is CSVGGPNEQFF. The chain links TRBV29-1 to TRBJ2-1; D perhaps matches TRBD1 (5 bases). The CDR3 covers 11 residues. V was shortened by 4 bases and J by 7 bases, with 8 bases between the two germline ends. Germline values: CDR1 SQVTM, CDR2 ANQGSEA.